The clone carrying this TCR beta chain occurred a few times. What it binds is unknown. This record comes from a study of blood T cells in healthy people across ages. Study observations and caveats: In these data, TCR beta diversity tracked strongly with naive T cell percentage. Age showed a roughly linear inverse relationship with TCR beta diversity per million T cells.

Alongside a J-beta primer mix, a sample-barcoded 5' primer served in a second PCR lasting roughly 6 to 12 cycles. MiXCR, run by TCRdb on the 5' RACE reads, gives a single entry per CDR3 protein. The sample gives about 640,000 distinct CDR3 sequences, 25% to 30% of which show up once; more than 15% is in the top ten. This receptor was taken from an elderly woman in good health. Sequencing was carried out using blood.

DNA for the CDR3: TGTGCCAGCAGCTTAAGGGGACAGGCGGCTTCTAGCTCCTATAATTCACCCCTCCACTTT. Amino acids: CASSLRGQAASSSYNSPLHF. V and J are TRBV7-2 and TRBJ1-6; 8 bases line up with TRBD1. The CDR3 extends over 20 amino acids. J gave up 0 bases and V 2 bases, and 12 bases lay outside the gene matches. Looked up from germline, CDR1 is SGHTA and CDR2 is FQGNSA.